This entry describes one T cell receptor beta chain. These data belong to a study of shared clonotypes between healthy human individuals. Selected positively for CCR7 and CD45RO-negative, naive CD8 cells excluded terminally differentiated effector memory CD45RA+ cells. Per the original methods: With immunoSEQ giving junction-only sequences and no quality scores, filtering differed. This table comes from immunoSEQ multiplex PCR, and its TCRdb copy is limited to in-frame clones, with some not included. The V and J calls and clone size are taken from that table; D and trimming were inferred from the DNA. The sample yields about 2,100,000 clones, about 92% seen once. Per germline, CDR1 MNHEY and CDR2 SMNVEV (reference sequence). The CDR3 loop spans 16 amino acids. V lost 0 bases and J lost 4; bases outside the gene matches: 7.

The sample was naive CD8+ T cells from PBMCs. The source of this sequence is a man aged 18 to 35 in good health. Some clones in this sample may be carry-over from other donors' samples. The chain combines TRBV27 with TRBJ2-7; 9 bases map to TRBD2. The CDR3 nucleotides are TGTGCCAGCAGTTTATCGCGGCTAGCGGGACGGTACGAGCAGTACTTC. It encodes CASSLSRLAGRYEQYF.